Each of the 7 T cell receptor beta chains below was sequenced from the same sample in a study of CD8 T cells in ankylosing spondylitis (dated by TCRdb to 2015 to 2018). Libraries were constructed by 5' RACE. The reads were generated on an Illumina HiSeq 2500. The raw public reads went through TCRdb reprocessing: fastp at Q25, MiXCR clone calling, in-frame beta chains kept. Rows matching on CDR3 protein sequence are summarized as one entry with the most common DNA and genes. Recorded for this sample are some 150,000 distinct CDR3 sequences; around 10% of them occurred a single time. Together, the top ten hold around 4.1% of the sample. Sequenced material: blood, either unsorted or a sorted T cell fraction (not recorded which). Receptors were obtained from a female donor with ankylosing spondylitis or in good health (not recorded which).

This clonotype was detected many times. V and J are TRBV12-3 or TRBV12-4 and TRBJ1-6; D remains ambiguous. Between the trimmed V and J ends, which lost 2 bases and 5 bases, there was a span of 7 bases. This CDR3 contains 14 residues. CDR3 sequence: CASSLSLDNSPLHF. The CDR3 coding sequence is TGTGCCAGCAGTTTAAGCCTCGATAATTCACCCCTCCACTTT.

This clonotype has a count of ten or more. The chain uses TRBV5-1 and TRBJ2-7; D possibly matches TRBD1 or TRBD2 (5 bases each). The CDR3 is 14 amino acids. V lost 4 bases and J lost 2, with 13 bases in between. Germline V gives CDR1 SGHRS, CDR2 YFSETQ. The CDR3 region is CASSAGTAAYEQYF. CDR3 in DNA: TGCGCCAGCAGCGCCGGGACGGCCGCCTACGAGCAGTACTTC.

In its sample, this clonotype was seen many times. The chain recombines TRBV5-6 with TRBJ1-5; D uncertain. The CDR3 totals 14 residues. Per the germline V gene, CDR1 is SGHDT and CDR2 is YYEEEE. V was pared by 2 bases and J by 4 bases, with 10 bases between. CDR3 sequence (DNA): TGTGCCAGCAGCTTAGGCACAGATAATCAGCCCCAGCATTTT. Translating it yields CASSLGTDNQPQHF. Supplemented by reference TRBV5-6 and TRBJ1-5, the full variable domain reads DAGVTQSPTHLIKTRGQQVTLRCSPKSGHDTVSWYQQALGQGPQFIFQYYEEEERQRGNFPDRFSGHQFPNYSSELNVNALLLGDSALYLCASSLGTDNQPQHFGDGTRLSIL.

This clonotype came up many times. V and J are TRBV6-1 and TRBJ2-3; 7 nucleotides agree with TRBD1. V shed 7 bases, J shed 2 bases, and the junction held 12 bases outside the gene matches. CDR3 length: 16 amino acids. Per the germline V gene, CDR1 is MNHNS and CDR2 is SASEGT. DNA for the CDR3: TGTGCCAGCACTAGAGACAGGGACGCTTTCACAGATACGCAGTATTTT. Amino acid sequence: CASTRDRDAFTDTQYF.

The sample holds one count of this clonotype. V usage is TRBV5-5 and J usage is TRBJ1-2, with 7 positions matching TRBD1. Trimming cost V 4 bases and J 0 bases; bases outside gene matches: 6. The CDR3 has 15 residues. Germline lookup yields CDR1 SGHKS and CDR2 YYEKEE (reference sequence). The CDR3 coding sequence is TGTGCCAGCAGCCTGATGGGGACAGCTAACTATGGCTACACCTTC. Translation gives CASSLMGTANYGYTF.

Notes on this clonotype: This may come from a read error, since a much larger clone is one base off. This CDR3 reads CASPSPGSTDTQYF. The CDR3 DNA is TGTGCCAGCCCATCACCCGGATCTACAGATACGCAGTATTTT. The V call is TRBV18, the J call TRBJ2-3; D call uncertain. This CDR3 comprises 14 residues. Per germline, CDR1 KGHSH and CDR2 LQKENI. Trimming pared 8 bases from V and 3 bases from J, leaving 15 bases between.

With respect to this clonotype: This may be a read error: a much more frequent sequence differs by one nucleotide. V is TRBV5-1 and J is TRBJ2-2; 8 bases line up with TRBD1. CDR1 and CDR2 from the germline V gene are SGHRS and YFSETQ. The CDR3 loop spans 13 amino acids. The CDR3 nucleotides read TGCGCCGGCAGTCCGACAGGGGCCGGGGAGCTGTTTTTT. Its protein is CAGSPTGAGELFF.